Below are 21 T cell receptor beta chains sequenced from a single sample in a study of blood T cell repertoires in COVID-19. Sequencing was performed with immunoSEQ multiplex PCR; in TCRdb, only in-frame clones are kept and a portion is missing. The sample carries about 210,000 clones, roughly 87% recorded once. Sequences were obtained from peripheral blood. The source is an older woman with COVID-19, enrolled during active disease.

There are a few counts of this clone. The J gene is TRBJ1-3, the V gene TRBV6-5; a weak D match, TRBD1 (6 bases). The CDR3 is made up of 13 amino acids. The ends were cut back, 7 bases at V and 6 bases at J, with 13 bases in the middle. Germline V gene sequence: CDR1 MNHEY, CDR2 SVGAGI. The DNA of the CDR3 is TGTGCCAGCATTCCGACAGGTGTAAACACCATATATTTT. Protein: CASIPTGVNTIYF.

This clone was counted once. The genes are TRBV5-5 and TRBJ1-6, with TRBD1 matching over 9 bases. The length of the CDR3 is 14 residues. Germline V lookup: CDR1 SGHKS, CDR2 YYEKEE (reference sequence). Losses at the gene ends were 5 bases for V and 10 bases for J; bases not matched to a gene: 7. CDR3 protein: CASSQTGGSSPLHF. Written as DNA, the CDR3 is TGTGCCAGCAGTCAAACAGGGGGCAGCTCACCCCTCCACTTT.

The chain recombines TRBV7-5 with TRBJ2-7; the table calls TRBD1, which could not be checked here. TRBV7-5 counts as a pseudogene. The CDR3 totals 16 residues. The CDR3 reads CARSPTLSQGQSEQYF. CDR3 nucleotide sequence: TGTGCCAGAAGCCCTACCCTTTCGCAGGGTCAATCCGAGCAGTACTTC.

The J gene is TRBJ2-7, the V gene TRBV18; TRBD1 matches at 11 bases. Trimming at V came to 5 bases and at J to 2 bases, leaving 5 bases not matched to a gene. This CDR3 is 15 amino acids long. CDR1 and CDR2 (germline): KGHSH, LQKENI. CDR3 in DNA: TGTGCCAGCTCAGTTTCGGGACAGGGGGCCTACGAGCAGTACTTC. This sequence encodes CASSVSGQGAYEQYF.

The CDR3 DNA reads as TGCAGCGTCCAGGACAGGGGGGGAACTGAAGCTTTCTTT. It is translated as CSVQDRGGTEAFF. This rearrangement joins TRBV29-1 to TRBJ1-1; the match to TRBD1 covers 10 bases. The CDR3 is made up of 13 amino acids. CDR1 is SQVTM and CDR2 is ANQGSEA in the germline V gene. V was pared by 6 bases and J by 5 bases, with 6 bases of the junction left unmatched.

CDR3 bases: TGTGCCAGCAGCTTGGGCGGTGGCTCGCACAATGAGCAGTTCTTC. This translates into CASSLGGGSHNEQFF. This chain uses TRBV5-4 with TRBJ2-1; D is undetermined. V was clipped by 0 bases and J by 5 bases, with 12 bases between them. The CDR3 consists of 15 residues. The germline V gene has CDR1 SGHNT and CDR2 YYREEE (reference sequence).

In its sample, this clone was seen a few times. The J gene is TRBJ1-6, the V gene TRBV5-1; possible D gene TRBD1, 6 bases. The germline gives CDR1 SGHRS, CDR2 YFSETQ. V lost 4 bases, J lost 10 bases, and 18 bases lay in between. The CDR3 is 15 residues long. The CDR3 bases are TGCGCCAGCAGCCCGGGAGGGGGAGGGTCATCACCCCTCCACTTT. Translated: CASSPGGGGSSPLHF.

The chain joins TRBV10-3 to TRBJ2-1, with 11 bases identical to TRBD2. The germline V gene encodes CDR1 ENHRY and CDR2 SYGVKD. Losses at the gene ends were 6 bases for V and 10 bases for J; bases not matched to a gene: 5. CDR3 size: 13 residues. This CDR3 is CAISGTSGSEQFF. CDR3 coding DNA: TGTGCCATCAGCGGGACTAGCGGATCAGAGCAGTTCTTC.

The V and J genes are TRBV28 and TRBJ1-4; the D gene is possibly TRBD1 (6 bases). This CDR3 has 15 amino acids. The germline gives CDR1 MDHEN, CDR2 SYDVKM. V was trimmed by 6 bases and J by 3 bases, leaving 14 bases between them. The CDR3, as DNA: TGTGCCAGCAGGCCGGCGGACAGATCTAATGAAAAACTGTTTTTT. Translating gives CASRPADRSNEKLFF.

In nucleotides, the CDR3 is TGTGCCAGCAGTTACCGAGAGGTGGGGCACTACGAGCAGTACGTC. Protein sequence: CASSYREVGHYEQYV. The chain has TRBV6-6 and TRBJ2-7, with D perhaps matching TRBD1 (5 bases). Germline CDR1 reads MNHNY; CDR2 reads SVGAGI (reference sequence). V was pared by 2 bases and J by 3 bases, with 14 bases between. The CDR3 has 15 amino acids.

This chain uses TRBV6-2 or TRBV6-3 with TRBJ2-1; tentatively, D is TRBD1 (5 bases). This CDR3 region has 17 residues. Germline-derived CDR1 and CDR2 are MNHEY and SVGEGT. Deletions cut 6 bases from V and 1 base from J, with 19 bases between. The chain's CDR3 is CASSPIWGLGSYNEQFF. In nucleotides, the CDR3 is TGTGCCAGCAGCCCCATCTGGGGCCTTGGATCCTACAATGAGCAGTTCTTC.

This clone was observed a handful of times. The chain uses TRBV6-5 and TRBJ2-7; 8 nucleotides line up with TRBD1. J lost 7 bases, V lost 4 bases, and 9 bases had no gene match. The V gene's germline CDR1 is MNHEY and CDR2 SVGAGI. The CDR3 runs 14 residues. In DNA form, the CDR3 reads TGTGCCAGCAGTTTCGGACAGGGCATTGGTGAGCAGTACTTC. It is translated as CASSFGQGIGEQYF.

This chain uses TRBV7-9 with TRBJ1-6, with D unresolved. With 2 bases removed from V and 8 bases from J, the gap between germline ends came to 7 bases. Germline CDR1 reads SEHNR; CDR2 reads FQNEAQ (reference sequence). CDR3 length: 13 amino acids. CDR3: CASSLLPDSPLHF. The CDR3 nucleotides read TGTGCCAGCAGCTTACTCCCTGATTCACCCCTCCACTTT.

V is TRBV24-1 and J is TRBJ1-2; TRBD1 aligns across 10 bases. V dropped 3 bases and J dropped 7; count of bases not matched to a gene: 10. CDR1 is KGHDR, CDR2 SFDVKD, per germline. This CDR3 contains 16 residues. The CDR3 coding sequence is TGTGCCACCAGTGATCCGACGACAGGGGGCGTGGGTGGCTACACCTTC. This gives the protein CATSDPTTGGVGGYTF.

The genes are TRBV19 and TRBJ1-2; D is perhaps TRBD1 (5 bases). CDR3 length: 13 residues. The germline CDR1 and CDR2 sequences are LNHDA and SQIVND (reference sequence). Between the trimmed V and J ends, which lost 10 bases and 3 bases, there was a span of 15 bases. The CDR3 sequence: CATNPGNDYGYTF. The CDR3 DNA is TGTGCCACGAACCCAGGGAACGACTATGGCTACACCTTC.

This sequence joins TRBV10-3 and TRBJ1-4, with D perhaps TRBD1 (6 bases). Germline V CDR1 and CDR2: ENHRY, SYGVKD. The V end was cut by 9 bases, the J end by 4 bases, with 12 bases between. This CDR3 contains 13 residues. The CDR3 sequence: CAIKTGHNEKLFF. The CDR3 DNA follows: TGTGCCATAAAGACAGGACATAATGAAAAACTGTTTTTT.

This clone has more than one count but fewer than ten. The chain is built from TRBV5-1 and TRBJ2-7; TRBD2 matches 10 bases. The V and J ends lost 9 bases and 4 bases, in that order; junction bases with no gene match: 7. The CDR3 has 13 residues. CDR1 is SGHRS and CDR2 is YFSETQ in the germline V gene. This CDR3 reads CATRAGGGYEQYF. The DNA of the CDR3 is TGCGCCACCAGAGCGGGAGGGGGATACGAGCAGTACTTC.

This chain uses TRBV7-8 with TRBJ1-5; 10 bases map to TRBD1. Trimming removed 4 bases from V and 0 bases from J; junction bases left unmatched: 3. This CDR3 is built from 16 residues. The germline V gene has CDR1 SGHVS and CDR2 FQNEAQ. The CDR3 sequence: CASSSRQGASNQPQHF. The DNA for the CDR3 is TGTGCCAGCAGCTCTAGACAGGGGGCTAGCAATCAGCCCCAGCATTTT.

The chain employs TRBV7-2 and TRBJ2-3, with 12 positions matching TRBD2. The germline gives CDR1 SGHTA, CDR2 FQGNSA. V lost 5 bases, J lost 2 bases, and 5 bases stayed unmatched. This CDR3 region has 16 residues. The CDR3 loop reads CASSLWTSGDTDTQYF. The CDR3, as DNA: TGTGCCAGCAGCCTCTGGACTAGCGGGGACACAGATACGCAGTATTTT.

The gene calls are TRBV28 and TRBJ1-4; D may be TRBD1 (5 bases). V was clipped by 7 bases and J by 7 bases, with 13 bases between them. Germline V gene lookup returns CDR1 MDHEN and CDR2 SYDVKM. The CDR3 sequence is 13 residues long. The CDR3 sequence: CASTRGAGEKLFF. The CDR3 nucleotides read TGTGCCAGCACGCGTGGGGCAGGTGAAAAACTGTTTTTT.

The chain couples TRBV7-6 to TRBJ2-3; D might be TRBD2 (7 bases). CDR1 SGHVS and CDR2 FNYEAQ come from the germline V gene. This CDR3 is 16 amino acids long. The ends were cut back, 1 base at V and 1 base at J, with 12 bases in the middle. As DNA, the CDR3 is TGTGCCAGCAGCTTAGTAGGAGGGGGGGGCACAGATACGCAGTATTTT. Amino acid sequence: CASSLVGGGGTDTQYF.